This T cell receptor beta chain was sequenced during a study of blood T cell repertoires in COVID-19. About the research overall: From the United States, Italy and Spain came samples of acute and convalescent COVID-19. Sources were T cells, B-cell-depleted T cells, or PBMCs; the material itself was cDNA or gDNA.

Study processing details: Estimation of nucleated cell counts was performed using reference gene primer amplification. The method was immunoSEQ multiplex PCR; TCRdb's version includes in-frame clones alone and lacks a portion of them. V and J calls plus clone size are reproduced from that table; the DNA served to infer D and trimming. The data contain a few hundred thousand clones, roughly 83% of them singletons. The CDR3 loop spans 16 amino acids. Germline-derived CDR1 and CDR2 are SGHTA and FQGNSA. Deletions cut 1 base from V and 5 bases from J, with 17 bases between. This chain joins TRBV7-2 and TRBJ2-5; a weak D match, TRBD1 (8 bases). Sequencing used peripheral blood. This TCR was recovered from a man between 60 and 70 years old who had recovered from COVID-19. The CDR3 DNA is TGTGCCAGCAGCTTAGTCTCACAGGGGGGAGGGGAGACCCAGTACTTC. Its protein product is CASSLVSQGGGETQYF.